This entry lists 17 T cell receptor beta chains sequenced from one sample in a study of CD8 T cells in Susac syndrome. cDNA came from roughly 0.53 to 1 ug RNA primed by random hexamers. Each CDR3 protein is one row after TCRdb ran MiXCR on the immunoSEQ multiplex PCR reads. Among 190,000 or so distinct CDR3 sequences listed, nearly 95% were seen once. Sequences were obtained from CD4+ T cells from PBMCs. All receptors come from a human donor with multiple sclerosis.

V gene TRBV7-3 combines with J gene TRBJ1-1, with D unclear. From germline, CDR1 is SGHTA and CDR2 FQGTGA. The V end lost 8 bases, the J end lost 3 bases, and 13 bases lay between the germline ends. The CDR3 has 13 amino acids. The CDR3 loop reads CASGFGGDTEAFF. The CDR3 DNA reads TGTGCCAGCGGGTTCGGCGGGGACACTGAAGCTTTCTTT.

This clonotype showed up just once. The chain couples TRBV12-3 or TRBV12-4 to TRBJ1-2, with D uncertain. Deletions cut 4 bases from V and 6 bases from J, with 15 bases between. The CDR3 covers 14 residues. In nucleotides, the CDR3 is TGTGCCAGCAGTTATACCGGACGGTATAATGGCTACACCTTC. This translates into CASSYTGRYNGYTF.

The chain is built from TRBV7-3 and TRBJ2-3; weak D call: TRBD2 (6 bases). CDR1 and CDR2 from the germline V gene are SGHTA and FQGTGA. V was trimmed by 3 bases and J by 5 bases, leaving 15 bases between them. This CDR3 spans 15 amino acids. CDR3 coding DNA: TGTGCCAGCAGCTTGGTAGCGGCCGGTGAAGATACGCAGTATTTT. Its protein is CASSLVAAGEDTQYF.

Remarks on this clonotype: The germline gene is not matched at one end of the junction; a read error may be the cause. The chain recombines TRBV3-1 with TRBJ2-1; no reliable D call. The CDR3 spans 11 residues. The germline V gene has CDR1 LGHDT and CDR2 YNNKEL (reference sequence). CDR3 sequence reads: CASSTYDEQFF. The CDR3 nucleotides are TGTGCCAGCAGCACCTACGATGAGCAGTTCTTC.

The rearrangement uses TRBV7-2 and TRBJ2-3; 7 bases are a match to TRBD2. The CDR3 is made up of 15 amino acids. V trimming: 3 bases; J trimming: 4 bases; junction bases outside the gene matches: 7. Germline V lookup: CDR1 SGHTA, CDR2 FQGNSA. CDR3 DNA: TGTGCCAGCAGCTTCGCCCGGGGGAGGGCAGATACGCAGTATTTT. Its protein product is CASSFARGRADTQYF.

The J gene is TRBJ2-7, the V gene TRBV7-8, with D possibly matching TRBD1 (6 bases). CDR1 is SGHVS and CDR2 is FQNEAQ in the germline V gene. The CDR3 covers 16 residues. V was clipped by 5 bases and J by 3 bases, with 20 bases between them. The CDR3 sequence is CASSPLDSPNRYEQYF. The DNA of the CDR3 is TGTGCCAGCAGCCCCCTGGACAGCCCTAACCGCTACGAGCAGTACTTC.

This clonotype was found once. The DNA for the CDR3 is TGTGCCACCAGCAGCGTGATTGTGGGGGCAGATACGCAGTATTTT. Translating it yields CATSSVIVGADTQYF. This chain uses TRBV15 with TRBJ2-3, with D perhaps TRBD1 or TRBD2 (5 bases each). Trimming shortened V by 3 bases and J by 4 bases, and 14 bases separated the two germline ends. From germline, CDR1 is LNHNV and CDR2 YYDKDF (reference sequence). The CDR3 contains 15 residues.

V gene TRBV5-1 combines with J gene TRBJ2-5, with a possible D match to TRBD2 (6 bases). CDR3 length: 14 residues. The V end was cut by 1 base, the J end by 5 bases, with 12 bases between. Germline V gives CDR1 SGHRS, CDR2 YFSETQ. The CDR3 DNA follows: TGCGCCAGCAGCTTGACTAGCTTCGGTGAGACCCAGTACTTC. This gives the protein CASSLTSFGETQYF.

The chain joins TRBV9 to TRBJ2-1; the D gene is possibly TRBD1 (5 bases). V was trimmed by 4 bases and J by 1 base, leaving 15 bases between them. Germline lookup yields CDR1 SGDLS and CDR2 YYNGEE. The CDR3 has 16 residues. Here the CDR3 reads CASSPSGYGSYNEQFF. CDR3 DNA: TGTGCCAGCAGCCCGTCAGGGTACGGTTCCTACAATGAGCAGTTCTTC.

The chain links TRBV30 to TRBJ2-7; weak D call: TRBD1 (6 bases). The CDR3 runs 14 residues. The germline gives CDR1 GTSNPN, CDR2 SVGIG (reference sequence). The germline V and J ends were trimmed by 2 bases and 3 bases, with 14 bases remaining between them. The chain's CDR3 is CAWSRQDSYYEQYF. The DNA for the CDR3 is TGTGCCTGGAGTCGACAGGACAGTTACTACGAGCAGTACTTC. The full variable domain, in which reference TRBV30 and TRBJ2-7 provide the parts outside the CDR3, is SQTIHQWPATLVQPVGSPLSLECTVEGTSNPNLYWYRQAAGRGLQLLFYSVGIGQISSEVPQNLSASRPQDRQFILSSKKLLLSDSGFYLCAWSRQDSYYEQYFGPGTRLTVT.

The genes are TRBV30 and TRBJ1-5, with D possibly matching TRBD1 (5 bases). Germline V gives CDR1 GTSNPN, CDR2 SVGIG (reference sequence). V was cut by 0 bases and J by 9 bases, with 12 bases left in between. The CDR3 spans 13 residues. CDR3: CAWSVRDFGPQHF. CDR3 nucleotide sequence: TGTGCCTGGAGTGTACGGGACTTCGGGCCCCAGCATTTT.

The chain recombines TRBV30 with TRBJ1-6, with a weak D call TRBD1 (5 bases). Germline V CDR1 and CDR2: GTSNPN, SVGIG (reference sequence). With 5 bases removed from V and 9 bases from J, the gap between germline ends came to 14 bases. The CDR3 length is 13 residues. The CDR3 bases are TGTGCCTGGGCGACAGCTTACTCTTCACCCCTCCACTTT. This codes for CAWATAYSSPLHF.

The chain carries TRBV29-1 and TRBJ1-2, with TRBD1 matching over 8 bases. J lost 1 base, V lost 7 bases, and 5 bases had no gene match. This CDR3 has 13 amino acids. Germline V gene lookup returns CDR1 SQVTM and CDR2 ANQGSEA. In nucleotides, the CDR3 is TGCAGCGCCGGGACAGGACATAACTATGGCTACACCTTC. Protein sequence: CSAGTGHNYGYTF.

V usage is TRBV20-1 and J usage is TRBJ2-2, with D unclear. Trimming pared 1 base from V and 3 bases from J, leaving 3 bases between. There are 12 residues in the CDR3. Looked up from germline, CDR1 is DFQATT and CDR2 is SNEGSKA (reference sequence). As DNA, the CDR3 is TGCAGTGCTAGAGGGTACACCGGGGAGCTGTTTTTT. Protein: CSARGYTGELFF.

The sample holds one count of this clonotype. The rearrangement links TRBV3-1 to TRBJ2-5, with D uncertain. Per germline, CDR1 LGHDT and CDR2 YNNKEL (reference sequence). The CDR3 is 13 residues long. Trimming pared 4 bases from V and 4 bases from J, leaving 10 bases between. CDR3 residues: CASSPTGRETQYF. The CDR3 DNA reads TGTGCCAGCAGCCCCACTGGTAGAGAGACCCAGTACTTC.

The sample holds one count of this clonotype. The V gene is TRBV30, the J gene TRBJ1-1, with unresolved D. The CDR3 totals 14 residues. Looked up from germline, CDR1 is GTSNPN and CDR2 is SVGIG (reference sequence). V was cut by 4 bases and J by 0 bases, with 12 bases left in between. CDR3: CAWKRTNLNTEAFF. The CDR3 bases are TGTGCCTGGAAACGAACAAACCTGAACACTGAAGCTTTCTTT.

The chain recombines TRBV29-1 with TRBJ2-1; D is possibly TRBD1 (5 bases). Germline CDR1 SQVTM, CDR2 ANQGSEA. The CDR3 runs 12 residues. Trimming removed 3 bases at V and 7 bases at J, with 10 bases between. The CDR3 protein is CSVEQGPNEQFF. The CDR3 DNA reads TGCAGCGTTGAGCAGGGCCCTAATGAGCAGTTCTTC.